The 4 T cell receptor beta chains presented below share a single source sample, sequenced in a study of cytomegalovirus exposure and HLA in healthy donors. Researchers ran the PCR with 60 Vbeta and 13 Jbeta primers. Here immunoSEQ multiplex PCR was the method, and the copy in TCRdb shows in-frame clones only, minus some. Of around 170,000 clones listed, around 80% are singletons. Input material: PBMCs. Every receptor here comes from a woman aged 25 to 45 in good health and CMV-seronegative.

V and J are TRBV29-1 and TRBJ1-5, with 11 bases lining up with TRBD1. This CDR3 spans 14 amino acids. Germline V gene lookup returns CDR1 SQVTM and CDR2 ANQGSEA. V dropped 5 bases and J dropped 8; count of bases not matched to a gene: 8. The CDR3 coding sequence is TGCAGCGTTCCGCGGCAGGGACAGGGGGAGCCCCAGCATTTT. It translates to CSVPRQGQGEPQHF. The whole variable domain, remainder taken from reference TRBV29-1 and TRBJ1-5, is SAVISQKPSRDICQRGTSLTIQCQVDSQVTMMFWYRQQPGQSLTLIATANQGSEATYESGFVIDKFPISRPNLTFSTLTVSNMSPEDSSIYLCSVPRQGQGEPQHFGDGTRLSIL.

CDR3 sequence: CASSQDRSRGLNTEAFF. In DNA, the CDR3 is TGCGCCAGCAGCCAAGATAGGAGCAGGGGGCTGAACACTGAAGCTTTCTTT. The chain has TRBV4-1 and TRBJ1-1; 8 nucleotides match TRBD1. Per the germline V gene, CDR1 is MGHRA and CDR2 is YSYEKL. V gave up 0 bases and J gave up 0 bases; unmatched junction bases: 6. This CDR3 spans 17 amino acids.

The chain couples TRBV29-1 to TRBJ1-5; no firm D call. V shed 6 bases and J shed 4 bases, with 10 bases lying between them. Looked up from germline, CDR1 is SQVTM and CDR2 is ANQGSEA. CDR3 length equals 12 residues. CDR3 nucleotide sequence: TGCAGCGTAGGAGGATCAAATCAGCCCCAGCATTTT. Its protein is CSVGGSNQPQHF. Full variable domain (remainder filled in from reference TRBV29-1 and TRBJ1-5): SAVISQKPSRDICQRGTSLTIQCQVDSQVTMMFWYRQQPGQSLTLIATANQGSEATYESGFVIDKFPISRPNLTFSTLTVSNMSPEDSSIYLCSVGGSNQPQHFGDGTRLSIL.

The chain has TRBV20-1 and TRBJ2-7; D not certain. Germline CDR1 DFQATT, CDR2 SNEGSKA (reference sequence). V dropped 4 bases and J dropped 2 bases, with 6 bases sitting between them. The CDR3 contains 11 residues. The CDR3 sequence: CSATSPYEQYF. The CDR3 coding sequence is TGCAGTGCTACCTCTCCCTACGAGCAGTACTTC.